The 27 T cell receptor beta chains below all came from one sample that was sequenced in a study of blood T cell repertoires in COVID-19. Libraries were prepared by immunoSEQ multiplex PCR; TCRdb keeps only in-frame clonotypes and omits some of them. The table shows 200,000 to 300,000 clones, with about four fifths occurring only once. The sequencing input was peripheral blood. These receptors all stem from a young man who had recovered from COVID-19.

V and J are TRBV5-1 and TRBJ1-2, with D perhaps TRBD1 (5 bases). Germline V gene sequence: CDR1 SGHRS, CDR2 YFSETQ. CDR3 length: 14 residues. V was cut by 4 bases and J by 1 base, with 11 bases left in between. The CDR3, as DNA: TGCGCCAGCAGCGTCCAGGGTGATAACTATGGCTACACCTTC. It is translated as CASSVQGDNYGYTF.

This rearrangement joins TRBV5-1 to TRBJ2-5; 9 bases fit TRBD1. With V trimmed by 7 bases and J by 4 bases, 2 bases remained unmatched. Looked up from germline, CDR1 is SGHRS and CDR2 is YFSETQ. The CDR3 spans 12 residues. In DNA form, the CDR3 reads TGCGCCAGCCGACAGGGGGGAGAGACCCAGTACTTC. Translating it yields CASRQGGETQYF.

The chain joins TRBV7-3 to TRBJ2-7; TRBD1 agrees at 8 bases. The V and J ends lost 5 bases and 6 bases, in that order; junction bases with no gene match: 12. Germline lookup yields CDR1 SGHTA and CDR2 FQGTGA. This CDR3 has 15 residues. Here the CDR3 reads CASSARGDRGVEQYF. Written as DNA, the CDR3 is TGTGCCAGCAGCGCCCGAGGAGACAGGGGAGTCGAGCAGTACTTC.

The rearrangement joins TRBV6-5 to TRBJ1-5; D gene ambiguous. Germline CDR1 reads MNHEY; CDR2 reads SVGAGI. V lost 3 bases, J lost 4 bases, and 10 bases lay in between. CDR3 length: 14 amino acids. The CDR3 is CASSYNSRNQPQHF. CDR3 sequence (DNA): TGTGCCAGCAGTTATAACAGCAGAAATCAGCCCCAGCATTTT.

The chain links TRBV21-1 to TRBJ1-1; the table gives TRBD1 as D, unverified against the DNA. TRBV21-1 has pseudogene status. The CDR3 sequence is 16 residues long. The DNA of the CDR3 is TGTGCCAGCAGCAAACCTGGGGCCCCTGGGGACACTGAAGCTTTCTTT. This encodes CASSKPGAPGDTEAFF.

This clone was observed a handful of times. The chain links TRBV27 to TRBJ2-7; weak D call: TRBD1 (6 bases). Trimming stripped 4 bases from V and 2 bases from J, with 12 bases between. Germline-derived CDR1 and CDR2 are MNHEY and SMNVEV (reference sequence). The CDR3 consists of 14 residues. CDR3 in DNA: TGTGCCAGCAGTTCCATGGGGGCACCCTACGAGCAGTACTTC. Encoded protein: CASSSMGAPYEQYF.

The chain combines TRBV28 with TRBJ2-3; D is uncertain. From germline, CDR1 is MDHEN and CDR2 SYDVKM. Between the trimmed V and J ends, which lost 1 base and 1 base, there was a span of 6 bases. The CDR3 consists of 14 residues. The chain's CDR3 is CASSLFPGTDTQYF. The CDR3 DNA reads as TGTGCCAGCAGTTTATTTCCTGGCACAGATACGCAGTATTTT.

This clone was observed a handful of times. V is TRBV18 and J is TRBJ1-5; the D is unclear. The germline V and J ends were trimmed by 1 base and 3 bases, with 7 bases remaining between them. Germline values: CDR1 KGHSH, CDR2 LQKENI. There are 14 residues in the CDR3. CDR3 DNA: TGTGCCAGCTCACCACTGCAGTCCAATCAGCCCCAGCATTTT. Translating it yields CASSPLQSNQPQHF.

V and J are TRBV14 and TRBJ2-1, with D possibly being TRBD2 (6 bases). The CDR3 consists of 15 residues. Germline CDR1 is SGHDN and CDR2 is FVKESK. V was trimmed by 3 bases and J by 0 bases, leaving 9 bases between them. CDR3: CASSQRGNSYNEQFF. CDR3 in DNA: TGTGCCAGCAGCCAGCGGGGTAACTCCTACAATGAGCAGTTCTTC. Drawing the rest from reference TRBV14 and TRBJ2-1, the complete variable domain is EAGVTQFPSHSVIEKGQTVTLRCDPISGHDNLYWYRRVMGKEIKFLLHFVKESKQDESGMPNNRFLAERTGGTYSTLKVQPAELEDSGVYFCASSQRGNSYNEQFFGPGTRLTVL.

The rearrangement uses TRBV5-4 and TRBJ2-7, with 13 bases aligning to TRBD2. V trimming: 4 bases; J trimming: 2 bases; junction bases outside the gene matches: 3. The CDR3 contains 15 residues. Germline V gives CDR1 SGHNT, CDR2 YYREEE (reference sequence). CDR3 in DNA: TGTGCCAGCAGCCCTGGACTAGCGGGGGCCTACGAGCAGTACTTC. Its translation is CASSPGLAGAYEQYF. The variable domain in full, with the rest retrieved from reference TRBV5-4 and TRBJ2-7, is ETGVTQSPTHLIKTRGQQVTLRCSSQSGHNTVSWYQQALGQGPQFIFQYYREEENGRGNFPPRFSGLQFPNYSSELNVNALELDDSALYLCASSPGLAGAYEQYFGPGTRLTVT.

In its sample, this clone was seen once. The chain employs TRBV29-1 and TRBJ2-5; D perhaps matches TRBD2 (6 bases). The CDR3 totals 14 residues. Per germline, CDR1 SQVTM and CDR2 ANQGSEA. V was clipped by 4 bases and J by 5 bases, with 17 bases between them. The CDR3 nucleotides read TGCAGCGTTGGCCCCCCTAGCGCAAGGGAGACCCAGTACTTC. Translation gives CSVGPPSARETQYF.

The chain combines TRBV7-9 with TRBJ1-1; tentatively, D is TRBD1 (6 bases). The CDR3 spans 18 residues. CDR1 is SEHNR and CDR2 is FQNEAQ in the germline V gene (reference sequence). Trimming pared 5 bases from V and 1 base from J, leaving 23 bases between. CDR3 in DNA: TGTGCCAGCAGCACCCCCGGGGAGGGGGTGAGTCCGAACACTGAAGCTTTCTTT. Protein product: CASSTPGEGVSPNTEAFF.

This chain joins TRBV6-1 and TRBJ2-3, with TRBD2 matching 9 bases. Germline values: CDR1 MNHNS, CDR2 SASEGT. The length of the CDR3 is 16 residues. Trimming at V came to 4 bases and at J to 3 bases, leaving 8 bases not matched to a gene. CDR3 bases: TGTGCCAGCAGTGCATCTAGCGGGGACGGGACAGATACGCAGTATTTT. As protein: CASSASSGDGTDTQYF.

This clone is a singleton in its sample. The chain combines TRBV10-2 with TRBJ1-1; D gene unclear. This CDR3 is 14 amino acids long. Germline V lookup: CDR1 WSHSY, CDR2 SAAADI. V was clipped by 7 bases and J by 4 bases, with 16 bases between them. CDR3 sequence reads: CASTKKAAATEAFF. The DNA for the CDR3 is TGCGCCAGCACCAAAAAAGCGGCAGCCACTGAAGCTTTCTTT.

The chain employs TRBV5-4 and TRBJ2-5; TRBD2 matches 10 bases. In germline, CDR1 is SGHNT, CDR2 YYREEE (reference sequence). The ends lost 4 bases at V and 5 bases at J; junction bases unmatched: 5. The CDR3 is 14 amino acids. The CDR3 sequence: CASSPAGGPETQYF. The CDR3 DNA reads as TGTGCCAGCAGCCCAGCGGGGGGGCCTGAGACCCAGTACTTC. Together with reference TRBV5-4 and TRBJ2-5, the CDR3 gives the full variable domain: ETGVTQSPTHLIKTRGQQVTLRCSSQSGHNTVSWYQQALGQGPQFIFQYYREEENGRGNFPPRFSGLQFPNYSSELNVNALELDDSALYLCASSPAGGPETQYFGPGTRLLVL.

The rearrangement links TRBV14 to TRBJ1-6; 7 bases fit TRBD1. The CDR3 runs to 17 residues. The germline CDR1 and CDR2 sequences are SGHDN and FVKESK. With 4 bases clipped from V and 5 bases from J, the junction kept 11 bases outside the gene matches. Here the CDR3 DNA reads TGTGCCAGCAGCCCCCGAGACAGGGCTAAGGATAATTCACCCCTCCACTTT. It is translated as CASSPRDRAKDNSPLHF.

This chain connects TRBV5-1 to TRBJ2-1; D gene uncertain. Germline lookup yields CDR1 SGHRS and CDR2 YFSETQ. There are 15 residues in the CDR3. V was clipped by 5 bases and J by 6 bases, with 18 bases between them. CDR3: CASSSETWQTNEQFF. The DNA of the CDR3 is TGCGCCAGCAGTTCGGAGACGTGGCAGACCAATGAGCAGTTCTTC.

In DNA, the CDR3 is TGTGCCAGCACCAAAGCGGGGGGAAGCACAGATACGCAGTATTTT. Amino acids: CASTKAGGSTDTQYF. The chain links TRBV25-1 to TRBJ2-3, with 9 nucleotides matching TRBD2. V lost 7 bases, J lost 0 bases, and 5 bases stayed unmatched. The CDR3 sequence is 15 residues long. Germline loops: CDR1 MGHDK, CDR2 SYGVNS.

This chain joins TRBV12-3 or TRBV12-4 and TRBJ2-1, with a possible D match to TRBD1 (5 bases). V lost 6 bases and J lost 6, with 9 bases in between. CDR3 length: 12 amino acids. CDR3 in DNA: TGTGCCAGCAGCCTGGGGCTCAATGAGCAGTTCTTC. Protein product: CASSLGLNEQFF.

The rearrangement links TRBV4-1 to TRBJ2-2; D is unclear. The germline gives CDR1 MGHRA, CDR2 YSYEKL. The CDR3 sequence is 13 residues long. Trimming removed 3 bases at V and 2 bases at J, with 4 bases between. CDR3 sequence reads: CASSHTNTGELFF. In DNA form, the CDR3 reads TGCGCCAGCAGCCACACAAACACCGGGGAGCTGTTTTTT.

This clone was seen only once. The rearrangement links TRBV10-1 to TRBJ2-2, with D possibly being TRBD1 (6 bases). CDR3 length equals 14 residues. Germline V gene sequence: CDR1 WNHNN, CDR2 SYGVQD (reference sequence). The germline V and J ends were trimmed by 5 bases and 4 bases, with 11 bases remaining between them. The CDR3 is CASSPQGATGELFF. The CDR3 bases are TGCGCCAGCAGTCCACAGGGTGCCACCGGGGAGCTGTTTTTT.

The chain combines TRBV19 with TRBJ1-1; a possible D gene is TRBD1 (6 bases). V shed 11 bases and J shed 0 bases, with 13 bases lying between them. In germline, CDR1 is LNHDA, CDR2 SQIVND (reference sequence). The CDR3 spans 13 residues. Here the CDR3 reads CAVRTDMNTEAFF. The CDR3 coding sequence is TGTGCCGTGAGGACAGACATGAACACTGAAGCTTTCTTT.

This clone was counted a few times. The chain couples TRBV15 to TRBJ1-5; no definite D call. The ends were cut back, 8 bases at V and 10 bases at J, with 18 bases in the middle. Germline CDR1 reads LNHNV; CDR2 reads YYDKDF (reference sequence). The CDR3 length is 13 residues. CDR3 bases: TGTGCCACCCAACGTCATCCGGGAGAACCCCAGCATTTT. It is translated as CATQRHPGEPQHF.

V and J are TRBV9 and TRBJ1-2; D unresolved. Trimming took 3 bases from V and 6 from J, leaving 15 bases between them. This CDR3 comprises 14 residues. From germline, CDR1 is SGDLS and CDR2 YYNGEE. CDR3 nucleotide sequence: TGTGCCAGCAGCGCCGCGGGTTCCATGGATGGCTACACCTTC. Translated: CASSAAGSMDGYTF.

The chain uses TRBV4-1 and TRBJ2-7; 9 bases map to TRBD2. With 0 bases clipped from V and 6 bases from J, the junction kept 9 bases outside the gene matches. Germline V lookup: CDR1 MGHRA, CDR2 YSYEKL. The CDR3 runs 16 residues. CDR3 amino acids: CASSQEKAGGAGEQYF. The CDR3 DNA reads TGCGCCAGCAGCCAAGAAAAGGCGGGGGGGGCCGGCGAGCAGTACTTC.

The chain couples TRBV6-6 to TRBJ2-7; 7 bases align to TRBD1. The germline gives CDR1 MNHNY, CDR2 SVGAGI (reference sequence). The CDR3 has 13 residues. V shed 6 bases and J 0 bases; nucleotides not matched to a gene: 2. As DNA, the CDR3 is TGTGCCAGCAGACAGGGGAGCTCCTACGAGCAGTACGTC. Translation gives CASRQGSSYEQYV.

The rearrangement links TRBV5-8 to TRBJ2-1; TRBD2 might be the D (5 bases). CDR3 size: 14 residues. V shed 4 bases and J shed 6 bases, with 14 bases lying between them. Germline lookup yields CDR1 SGHTS and CDR2 YDEGEE. The CDR3 region is CASSPGGDPNEQFF. The CDR3 nucleotides are TGTGCCAGCAGCCCAGGAGGAGACCCCAATGAGCAGTTCTTC. The full variable domain, in which reference TRBV5-8 and TRBJ2-1 provide the parts outside the CDR3, is EAGVTQSPTHLIKTRGQQATLRCSPISGHTSVYWYQQALGLGLQFLLWYDEGEERNRGNFPPRFSGRQFPNYSSELNVNALELEDSALYLCASSPGGDPNEQFFGPGTRLTVL.